These 5 T cell receptor beta chains share one sample of origin, sequenced in a study of T cells after yellow fever vaccination. TCRdb reanalysed the 5' RACE reads using MiXCR and keeps one entry per CDR3 protein. The sample carries 300,000 or so distinct CDR3 sequences, roughly 6.8% recorded once. This material consisted of PBMCs, taken approximately 40 days after the first yellow fever vaccination. All receptors come from a man in his late teens or twenties who received the YFV17D yellow fever vaccine.

This CDR3 is CASSYFPGQANEKLFF. The CDR3 nucleotides read TGTGCCAGCAGCTACTTCCCGGGACAGGCTAATGAAAAACTGTTTTTT. The chain is built from TRBV7-6 and TRBJ1-4; 8 bases match TRBD1. The CDR3 runs 16 residues. The V and J ends lost 4 bases and 3 bases, in that order; junction bases with no gene match: 7. CDR1 and CDR2 (germline): SGHVS, FNYEAQ. Complete variable domain (other parts from reference TRBV7-6 and TRBJ1-4): GAGVSQSPRYKVTKRGQDVALRCDPISGHVSLYWYRQALGQGPEFLTYFNYEAQQDKSGLPNDRFSAERPEGSISTLTIQRTEQRDSAMYRCASSYFPGQANEKLFFGSGTQLSVL.

J is TRBJ2-1 and V is TRBV20-1, with 8 positions matching TRBD2. The CDR3 is 15 residues long. V lost 6 bases to trimming and J lost 2 bases; unmatched junction nucleotides: 9. Germline assignment: CDR1 DFQATT and CDR2 SNEGSKA (reference sequence). The chain's CDR3 is CSAPRAGGTYNEQFF. The CDR3 DNA reads TGCAGTGCCCCCCGGGCGGGGGGAACCTACAATGAGCAGTTCTTC.

V usage is TRBV12-3 or TRBV12-4 and J usage is TRBJ2-1; D may correspond to TRBD1 or TRBD2 (5 bases each). This CDR3 spans 17 amino acids. Trimming pared 3 bases from V and 0 bases from J, leaving 15 bases between. The CDR3: CASSFVGWGFSYNEQFF. Here the CDR3 DNA reads TGTGCCAGCAGTTTCGTGGGATGGGGGTTCTCCTACAATGAGCAGTTCTTC.

The table lists this clonotype with a few counts. DNA of the CDR3: TGCGCCAGCAGCTTGGGGACAGGCGCGACTACCTATGGCTACACCTTC. Translated: CASSLGTGATTYGYTF. The chain carries TRBV5-1 and TRBJ1-2; 7 nucleotides agree with TRBD1. The CDR3 runs to 16 residues. V lost 0 bases and J lost 4; bases outside the gene matches: 9. Germline V gene lookup returns CDR1 SGHRS and CDR2 YFSETQ. Drawing the rest from reference TRBV5-1 and TRBJ1-2, the complete variable domain is KAGVTQTPRYLIKTRGQQVTLSCSPISGHRSVSWYQQTPGQGLQFLFEYFSETQRNKGNFPGRFSGRQFSNSRSEMNVSTLELGDSALYLCASSLGTGATTYGYTFGSGTRLTVV.

This clonotype was seen more than once but under ten times. The rearrangement joins TRBV4-3 to TRBJ2-1; D ambiguous. The germline V gene encodes CDR1 LGHNA and CDR2 YSLEER. The ends were cut back, 1 base at V and 7 bases at J, with 11 bases in the middle. CDR3 length: 14 amino acids. The CDR3 DNA is TGCGCCAGCAGCCAAGGGGGATGGCAAAATGAGCAGTTCTTC. Its protein is CASSQGGWQNEQFF.